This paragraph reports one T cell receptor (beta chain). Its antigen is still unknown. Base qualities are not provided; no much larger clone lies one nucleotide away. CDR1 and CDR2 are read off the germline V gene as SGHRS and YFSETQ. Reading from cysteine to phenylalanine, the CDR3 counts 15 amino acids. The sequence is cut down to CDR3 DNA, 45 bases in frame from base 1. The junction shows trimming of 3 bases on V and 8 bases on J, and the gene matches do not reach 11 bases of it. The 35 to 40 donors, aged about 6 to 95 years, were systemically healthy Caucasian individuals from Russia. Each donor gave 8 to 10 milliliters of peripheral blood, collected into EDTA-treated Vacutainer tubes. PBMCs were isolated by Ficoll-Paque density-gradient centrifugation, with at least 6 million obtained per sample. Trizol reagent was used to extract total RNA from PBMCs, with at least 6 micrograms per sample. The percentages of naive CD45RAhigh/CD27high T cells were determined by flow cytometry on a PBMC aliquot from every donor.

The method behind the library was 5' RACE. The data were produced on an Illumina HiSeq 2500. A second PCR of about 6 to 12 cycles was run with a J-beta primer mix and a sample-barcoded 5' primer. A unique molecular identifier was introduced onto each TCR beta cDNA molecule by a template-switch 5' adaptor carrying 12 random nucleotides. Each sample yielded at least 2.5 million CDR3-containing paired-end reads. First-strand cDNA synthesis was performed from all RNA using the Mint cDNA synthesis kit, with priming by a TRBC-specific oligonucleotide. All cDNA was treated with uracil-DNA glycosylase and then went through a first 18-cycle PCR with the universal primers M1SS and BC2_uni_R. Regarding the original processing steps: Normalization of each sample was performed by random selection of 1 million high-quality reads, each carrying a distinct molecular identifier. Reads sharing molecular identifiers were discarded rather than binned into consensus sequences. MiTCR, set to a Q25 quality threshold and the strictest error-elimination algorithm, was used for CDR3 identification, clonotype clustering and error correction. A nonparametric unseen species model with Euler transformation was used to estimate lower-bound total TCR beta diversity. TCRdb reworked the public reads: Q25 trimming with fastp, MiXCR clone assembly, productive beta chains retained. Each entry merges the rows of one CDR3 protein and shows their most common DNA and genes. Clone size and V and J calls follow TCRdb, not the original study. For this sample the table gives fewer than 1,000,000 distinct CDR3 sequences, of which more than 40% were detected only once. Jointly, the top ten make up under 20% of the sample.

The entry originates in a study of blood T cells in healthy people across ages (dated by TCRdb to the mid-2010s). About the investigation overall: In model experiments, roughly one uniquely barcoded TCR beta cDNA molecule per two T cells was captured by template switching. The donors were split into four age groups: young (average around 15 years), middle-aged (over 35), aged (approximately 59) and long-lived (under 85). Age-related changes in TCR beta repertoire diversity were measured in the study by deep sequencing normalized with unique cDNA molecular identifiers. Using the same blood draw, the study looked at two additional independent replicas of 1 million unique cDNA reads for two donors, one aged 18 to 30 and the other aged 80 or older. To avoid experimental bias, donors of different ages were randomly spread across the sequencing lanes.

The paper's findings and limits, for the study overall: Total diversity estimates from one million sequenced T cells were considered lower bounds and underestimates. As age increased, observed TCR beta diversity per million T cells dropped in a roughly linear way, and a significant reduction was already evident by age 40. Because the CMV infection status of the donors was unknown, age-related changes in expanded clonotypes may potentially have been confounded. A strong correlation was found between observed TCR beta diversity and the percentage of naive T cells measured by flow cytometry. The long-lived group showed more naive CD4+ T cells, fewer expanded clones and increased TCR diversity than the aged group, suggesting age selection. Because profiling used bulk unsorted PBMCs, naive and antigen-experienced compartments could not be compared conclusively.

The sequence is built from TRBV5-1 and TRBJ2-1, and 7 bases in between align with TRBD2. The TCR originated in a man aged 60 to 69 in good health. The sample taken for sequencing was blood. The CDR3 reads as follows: CASSYGLVSLDEQFF. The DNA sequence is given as TGCGCCAGCAGCTATGGACTAGTTTCTTTGGATGAGCAGTTCTTC.